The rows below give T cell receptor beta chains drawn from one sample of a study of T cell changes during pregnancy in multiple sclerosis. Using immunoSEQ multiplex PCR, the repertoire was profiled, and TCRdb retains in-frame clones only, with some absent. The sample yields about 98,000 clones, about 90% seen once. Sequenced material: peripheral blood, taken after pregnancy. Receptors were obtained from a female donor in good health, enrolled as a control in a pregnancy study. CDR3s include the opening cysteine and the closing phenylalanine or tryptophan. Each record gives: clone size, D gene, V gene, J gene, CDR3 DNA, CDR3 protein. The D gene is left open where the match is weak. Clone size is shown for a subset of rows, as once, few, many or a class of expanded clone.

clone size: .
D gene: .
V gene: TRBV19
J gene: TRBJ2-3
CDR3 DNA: TGTGCCAGTTCTACAGCCTTACGTCCCACAGATACGCAGTATTTT
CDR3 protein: CASSTALRPTDTQYF

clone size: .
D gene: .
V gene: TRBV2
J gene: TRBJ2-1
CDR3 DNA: TGTGCCAGCAGTGATATCGGGATCAATGAGCAGTTCTTC
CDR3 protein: CASSDIGINEQFF

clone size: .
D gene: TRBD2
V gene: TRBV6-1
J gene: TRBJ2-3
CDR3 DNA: TGTGCCAGCAGGACGGGGGGGTTGGCAGATACGCAGTATTTT
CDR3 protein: CASRTGGLADTQYF

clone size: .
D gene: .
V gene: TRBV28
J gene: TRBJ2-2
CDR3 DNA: TGTGCCAGCACCCCCAGGGTACTAGCAGAGAACACCGGGGAGCTGTTTTTT
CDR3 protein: CASTPRVLAENTGELFF

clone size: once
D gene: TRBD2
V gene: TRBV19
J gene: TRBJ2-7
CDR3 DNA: TGTGCCAGTACGGCGGGGGGCACTACGCAGCAGTACTTC
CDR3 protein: CASTAGGTTQQYF

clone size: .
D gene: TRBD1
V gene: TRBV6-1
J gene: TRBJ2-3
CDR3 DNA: TGTGCCAGCCGACCCGGACAGGGGGCAGATACGCAGTATTTT
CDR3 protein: CASRPGQGADTQYF

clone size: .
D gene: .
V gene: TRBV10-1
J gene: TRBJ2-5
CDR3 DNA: TGCGCCAGCAGTGAGGGGGGGGGCGCAAGAGAGACCCAGTACTTC
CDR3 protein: CASSEGGGARETQYF

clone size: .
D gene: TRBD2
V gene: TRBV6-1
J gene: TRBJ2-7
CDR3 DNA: TGTGCCAGCACCCCAAGGACTAGCGGGAGTTACGAGCAGTACTTC
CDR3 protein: CASTPRTSGSYEQYF

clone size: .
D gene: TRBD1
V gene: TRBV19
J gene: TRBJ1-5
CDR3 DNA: TGTGCCAGTAGTATAGCGGGGACAGGGAACAAGCCATTGTTAGGCAATCAGCCCCAGCATTTT
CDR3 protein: CASSIAGTGNKPLLGNQPQHF

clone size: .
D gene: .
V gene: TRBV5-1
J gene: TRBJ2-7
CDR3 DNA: TGCGCCAGCAGCTTGGACGGGACCTACGAGCAGTACTTC
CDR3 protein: CASSLDGTYEQYF

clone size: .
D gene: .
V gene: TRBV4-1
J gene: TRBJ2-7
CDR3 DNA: TGCGCCAGCAGCCAAGATAGGGCAGGGGTCTACGAGCAGTACTTC
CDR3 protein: CASSQDRAGVYEQYF

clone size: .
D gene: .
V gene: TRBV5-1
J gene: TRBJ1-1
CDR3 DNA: TGCGCCAGCAGCTTGGCGGGTATGAACACTGAAGCTTTCTTT
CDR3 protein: CASSLAGMNTEAFF

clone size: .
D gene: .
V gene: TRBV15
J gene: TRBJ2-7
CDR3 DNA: TGTGCCACCAGCAGGGGAGGTACGGCCTACGAGCAGTACTTC
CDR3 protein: CATSRGGTAYEQYF

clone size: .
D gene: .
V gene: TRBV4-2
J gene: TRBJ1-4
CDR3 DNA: TGTGCCAGCAGCCAAACACAGGGAAGCAGAAATGAAAAACTGTTTTTT
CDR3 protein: CASSQTQGSRNEKLFF

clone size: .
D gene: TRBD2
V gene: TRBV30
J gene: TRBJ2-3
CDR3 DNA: TGTGCCTGGAGTTCTAGCGGGGGAACTAATACGCAGTATTTT
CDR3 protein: CAWSSSGGTNTQYF

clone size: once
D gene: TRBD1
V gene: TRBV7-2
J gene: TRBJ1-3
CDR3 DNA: TGTGCCAGCAGCCTACAGGGGGACACCATATATTTT
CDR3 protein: CASSLQGDTIYF

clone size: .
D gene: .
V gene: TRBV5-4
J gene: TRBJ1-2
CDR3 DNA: TGTGCCAGCAGCTCCAGTTGGGGGGACTATGGCTACACCTTC
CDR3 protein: CASSSSWGDYGYTF

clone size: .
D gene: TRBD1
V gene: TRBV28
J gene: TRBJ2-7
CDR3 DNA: TGTGCCAGCAGCCCTCGAGAGGGACAGGGGGCGTGGGAGCAGTACTTC
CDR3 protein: CASSPREGQGAWEQYF

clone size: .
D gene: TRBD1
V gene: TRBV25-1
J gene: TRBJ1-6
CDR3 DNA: TGTGCCAGCAGTGTGAGAGGAGGACAGGGACGTCCTTCACCCCTCCACTTT
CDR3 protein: CASSVRGGQGRPSPLHF

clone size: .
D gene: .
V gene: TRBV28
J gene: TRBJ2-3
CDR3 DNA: TGTGCCAGCAGTTTATCGGCTGCGGGGAATCCAGATACGCAGTATTTT
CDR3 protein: CASSLSAAGNPDTQYF

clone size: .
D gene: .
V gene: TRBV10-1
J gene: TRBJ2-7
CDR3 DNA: TGCGCCAGCAGTGATGGGCAGTCCCACGAGCAGTACTTC
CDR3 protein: CASSDGQSHEQYF

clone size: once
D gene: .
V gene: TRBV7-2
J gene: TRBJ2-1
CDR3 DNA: TGTGCCAGCAGCCAGGTAAATGAGCAGTTCTTC
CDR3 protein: CASSQVNEQFF

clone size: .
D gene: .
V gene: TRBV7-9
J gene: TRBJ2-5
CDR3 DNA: TGTGCCAGCAGCTTACCGGGAGAAGAGACCCAGTACTTC
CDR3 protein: CASSLPGEETQYF

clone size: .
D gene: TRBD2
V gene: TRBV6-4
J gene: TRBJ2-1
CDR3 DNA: TGTGCCAGCAGTGAGGGGACTAGCGGGAGAGGGAATGAGCAGTTCTTC
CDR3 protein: CASSEGTSGRGNEQFF

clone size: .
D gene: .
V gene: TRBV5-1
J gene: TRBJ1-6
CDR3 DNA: TGCGCCAGCAGCTTGAACAGGGATTATAATTCACCCCTCCACTTT
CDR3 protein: CASSLNRDYNSPLHF

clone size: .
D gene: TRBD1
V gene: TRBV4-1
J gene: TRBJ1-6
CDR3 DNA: TGCGCCAGCAGCCAAGAATCAGGGGGAAGTTCACCCCTCCACTTT
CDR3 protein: CASSQESGGSSPLHF

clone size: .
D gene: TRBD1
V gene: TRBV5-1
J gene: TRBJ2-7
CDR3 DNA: TGCGCCAGCAGCCCCCTACAGGGGGTTCTGGGCGAGCAGTACTTC
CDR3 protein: CASSPLQGVLGEQYF

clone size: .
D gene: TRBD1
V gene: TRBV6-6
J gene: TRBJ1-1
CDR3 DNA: TGTGCCAGCAGTGGACAGGGAGGTGGTATAGCTGAAGCTTTCTTT
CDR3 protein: CASSGQGGGIAEAFF

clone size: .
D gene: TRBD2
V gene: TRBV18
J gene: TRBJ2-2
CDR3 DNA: TGTGCCAGCTCCGAAATACTAGCGGGAGAGACCGGGGAGCTGTTTTTT
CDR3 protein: CASSEILAGETGELFF

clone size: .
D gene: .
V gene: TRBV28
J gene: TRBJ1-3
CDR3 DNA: TGTGCCAGCAGTTCCGAGAGATTCTCTGGAAACACCATATATTTT
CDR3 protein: CASSSERFSGNTIYF

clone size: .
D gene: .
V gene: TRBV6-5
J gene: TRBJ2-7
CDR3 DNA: TGTGCCAGCAAAGAGGGGGGGTACTACGAGCAGTACTTC
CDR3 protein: CASKEGGYYEQYF

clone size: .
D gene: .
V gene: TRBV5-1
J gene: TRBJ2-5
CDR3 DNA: TGCGCCAGCAGTTACCAGGGGTGGGAGACCCAGTACTTC
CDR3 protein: CASSYQGWETQYF